The 23 T cell receptor beta chains listed next were all sequenced from one sample in a study of blood T cell repertoires in COVID-19 (dated by TCRdb to the early 2020s). Libraries came from the immunoSEQ multiplex PCR assay. TCRdb limited this immuneACCESS table to in-frame rearrangements with V and J called. A share of clones is missing; checked studies link under half to unresolved V genes, and the rest is unexplained. The sample records about 130,000 clones, roughly 86% of which are singletons. The ten biggest clones cover roughly 18% of the sample. Input material: peripheral blood. The receptor source for this set is a woman in her forties or fifties who had recovered from COVID-19.

This clone was recorded only once. The identical CDR3 is also encoded by other nucleotide sequences in the sample. The V gene is TRBV6-1, the J gene TRBJ1-5; D might be TRBD1 (6 bases). The CDR3 totals 14 residues. Germline loops: CDR1 MNHNS, CDR2 SASEGT. Trimming left V 1 base short and J 2 bases short, with 6 bases between. DNA of the CDR3: TGTGCCAGCAGTGAAGGACAGGGCAATCAGCCCCAGCATTTT. This translates into CASSEGQGNQPQHF.

The V and J genes are TRBV19 and TRBJ1-1; possible D gene TRBD1, 6 bases. Trimming cost V 4 bases and J 4 bases, with 13 bases left between them. Germline lookup yields CDR1 LNHDA and CDR2 SQIVND (reference sequence). The CDR3 is 14 residues long. CDR3 nucleotides: TGTGCCAGTAGTACCAGGGGTATAGGCACTGAAGCTTTCTTT. It yields the protein CASSTRGIGTEAFF.

The gene calls are TRBV28 and TRBJ2-7; 7 bases match TRBD1. Germline assignment: CDR1 MDHEN and CDR2 SYDVKM. With V trimmed by 4 bases and J by 4 bases, 4 bases remained unmatched. The CDR3 length is 13 residues. CDR3 DNA sequence: TGTGCCAGCAGTTACTCCAGGGGGTACGAGCAGTACTTC. Translated, it gives CASSYSRGYEQYF.

The chain links TRBV15 to TRBJ2-7; TRBD1 matches 7 bases. Germline V lookup: CDR1 LNHNV, CDR2 YYDKDF (reference sequence). J lost 1 base, V lost 1 base, and 1 base had no gene match. CDR3 length: 14 amino acids. CDR3 region: CATSRVGQSYEQYF. The CDR3 nucleotides read TGTGCCACCAGCAGAGTGGGACAGTCCTACGAGCAGTACTTC.

The chain uses TRBV9 and TRBJ1-1; 11 bases align to TRBD1. CDR3 length equals 14 residues. Germline V CDR1 and CDR2: SGDLS, YYNGEE. Unmatched junction bases numbered 4, after V lost 2 bases and J lost 7 bases. CDR3 sequence: CASSVGQGGFEAFF. As DNA, the CDR3 is TGTGCCAGCAGCGTGGGACAGGGGGGGTTTGAAGCTTTCTTT. Supplemented by reference TRBV9 and TRBJ1-1, the full variable domain reads DSGVTQTPKHLITATGQRVTLRCSPRSGDLSVYWYQQSLDQGLQFLIQYYNGEERAKGNILERFSAQQFPDLHSELNLSSLELGDSALYFCASSVGQGGFEAFFGQGTRLTVV.

The rearrangement uses TRBV11-2 and TRBJ1-4; 7 nucleotides line up with TRBD1. The CDR3 length is 16 residues. The germline V gene has CDR1 SGHAT and CDR2 FQNNGV. Trimming took 5 bases from V and 5 from J; bases not matched to a gene: 11. CDR3 DNA: TGTGCCAGCAGCCTCCGCGCCGGGACAGCGAATGAAAAACTGTTTTTT. It is translated as CASSLRAGTANEKLFF. Together with reference TRBV11-2 and TRBJ1-4, the CDR3 gives the full variable domain: EAGVAQSPRYKIIEKRQSVAFWCNPISGHATLYWYQQILGQGPKLLIQFQNNGVVDDSQLPKDRFSAERLKGVDSTLKIQPAKLEDSAVYLCASSLRAGTANEKLFFGSGTQLSVL.

V gene TRBV5-1 combines with J gene TRBJ1-1, with a tentative D call TRBD1 (5 bases). V was shortened by 2 bases and J by 6 bases, with 14 bases between the two germline ends. The CDR3 covers 14 residues. The V gene's germline CDR1 is SGHRS and CDR2 YFSETQ. CDR3 in amino acids: CASSFGAPKAEAFF. For the CDR3, the DNA is TGCGCCAGCAGCTTTGGGGCACCTAAGGCTGAAGCTTTCTTT.

V usage is TRBV5-1 and J usage is TRBJ2-3; TRBD2 aligns across 13 bases. In germline, CDR1 is SGHRS, CDR2 YFSETQ. Losses at the gene ends were 7 bases for V and 6 bases for J; bases not matched to a gene: 14. CDR3 size: 17 residues. CDR3 sequence reads: CASAYEGLAGMFDTQYF. The CDR3 region has the DNA TGCGCCAGCGCCTATGAGGGACTAGCGGGGATGTTTGATACGCAGTATTTT.

This clone was seen just once. V usage is TRBV7-9 and J usage is TRBJ1-2; the D is unclear. The ends were cut back, 5 bases at V and 6 bases at J, with 16 bases in the middle. The CDR3 is made up of 14 amino acids. The germline V gene has CDR1 SEHNR and CDR2 FQNEAQ (reference sequence). This CDR3 is CASSTGGSVDGYTF. The CDR3 nucleotides read TGTGCCAGCAGCACGGGAGGGTCAGTTGATGGCTACACCTTC. The whole variable domain, filled in from reference TRBV7-9 and TRBJ1-2, reads DTGVSQNPRHKITKRGQNVTFRCDPISEHNRLYWYRQTLGQGPEFLTYFQNEAQLEKSRLLSDRFSAERPKGSFSTLEIQRTEQGDSAMYLCASSTGGSVDGYTFGSGTRLTVV.

The rearrangement joins TRBV4-1 to TRBJ1-5, with 8 bases lining up with TRBD1. The length of the CDR3 is 15 residues. The ends lost 1 base at V and 6 bases at J; junction bases unmatched: 5. Germline V lookup: CDR1 MGHRA, CDR2 YSYEKL. CDR3 sequence reads: CASSQGRGRGQPQHF. The CDR3 DNA is TGCGCCAGCAGCCAAGGCAGGGGGCGCGGTCAGCCCCAGCATTTT.

This clone was seen just once. The V gene is TRBV24-1, the J gene TRBJ2-7; 9 bases match TRBD1. V was clipped by 10 bases and J by 0 bases; unmatched bases: 3. This CDR3 has 13 amino acids. The V gene's germline CDR1 is KGHDR and CDR2 SFDVKD. The CDR3 loop reads CATGQGLSYEQYF. The CDR3 DNA reads TGTGCCACAGGACAGGGGCTCTCCTACGAGCAGTACTTC.

CDR3 sequence reads: CASSFGSGTANTGELFF. CDR3 DNA: TGTGCCAGCAGCTTTGGTAGCGGGACCGCGAACACCGGGGAGCTGTTTTTT. The chain recombines TRBV7-9 with TRBJ2-2; 8 positions agree with TRBD2. This CDR3 has 17 amino acids. Per germline, CDR1 SEHNR and CDR2 FQNEAQ (reference sequence). V was pared by 3 bases and J by 0 bases, with 6 bases of the junction left unmatched.

This clone showed up just a few times. The chain employs TRBV3-1 (or the pseudogene TRBV3-2) and TRBJ2-1; D is unresolved. From germline, CDR1 is LGHDT and CDR2 YNNKEL (reference sequence). This CDR3 has 14 residues. The V and J ends lost 3 bases and 6 bases respectively, with 12 bases between them. The CDR3 is CASSHQGGGNEQFF. Here the CDR3 DNA reads TGTGCCAGCAGCCACCAAGGCGGCGGCAATGAGCAGTTCTTC.

To note about this clone: This sample also contains other DNA sequences that code for the same CDR3. V usage is TRBV4-1 and J usage is TRBJ1-4, with TRBD1 matching over 8 bases. CDR3 length: 16 residues. Per germline, CDR1 MGHRA and CDR2 YSYEKL. V dropped 3 bases and J dropped 0; count of bases not matched to a gene: 3. In DNA, the CDR3 is TGCGCCAGCAGCCAGGGGGGACAGGCAACTAATGAAAAACTGTTTTTT. The encoded protein is CASSQGGQATNEKLFF.

The genes are TRBV15 and TRBJ2-1; 8 bases line up with TRBD2. J was trimmed by 7 bases and V by 5 bases; bases with no gene match: 10. The CDR3 totals 15 residues. Looked up from germline, CDR1 is LNHNV and CDR2 is YYDKDF (reference sequence). CDR3 protein: CATSLGLAGMNEQFF. In DNA, the CDR3 is TGTGCCACCAGCCTCGGACTAGCTGGGATGAATGAGCAGTTCTTC.

Only one count was recorded for this clone. The J gene is TRBJ1-5, the V gene TRBV6-1; no clear D. The length of the CDR3 is 16 residues. The V end was cut by 0 bases, the J end by 0 bases, with 9 bases between. Germline assignment: CDR1 MNHNS and CDR2 SASEGT. The CDR3 DNA reads as TGTGCCAGCAGTGAAGCGTGGCAAATTAGCAATCAGCCCCAGCATTTT. The encoded protein is CASSEAWQISNQPQHF.

This clone has only a few counts. The chain employs TRBV5-1 and TRBJ1-5, with 7 bases fitting TRBD1. V trimming: 0 bases; J trimming: 1 base; junction bases outside the gene matches: 1. The germline gives CDR1 SGHRS, CDR2 YFSETQ. The CDR3 spans 15 residues. The CDR3 region is CASSLEGQSNQPQHF. The CDR3 DNA reads as TGCGCCAGCAGCTTGGAGGGACAGAGCAATCAGCCCCAGCATTTT. Together with reference TRBV5-1 and TRBJ1-5, the CDR3 gives the full variable domain: KAGVTQTPRYLIKTRGQQVTLSCSPISGHRSVSWYQQTPGQGLQFLFEYFSETQRNKGNFPGRFSGRQFSNSRSEMNVSTLELGDSALYLCASSLEGQSNQPQHFGDGTRLSIL.

Notes on this clone: Germline and junction disagree at one end, which may indicate a read error. V is TRBV5-1 and J is TRBJ2-2; TRBD2 is a possible D gene (5 bases). The germline CDR1 and CDR2 sequences are SGHRS and YFSETQ. This CDR3 spans 16 amino acids. Here the CDR3 reads CASSYNTWTLHRGAVF. CDR3 nucleotides: TGCGCCAGCAGCTATAACACATGGACTTTACACCGGGGAGCTGTTTTT.

The rearrangement uses TRBV18 and TRBJ1-2; the D gene is possibly TRBD1 (5 bases). The germline gives CDR1 KGHSH, CDR2 LQKENI. V shed 3 bases and J shed 8 bases, with 19 bases lying between them. This CDR3 comprises 15 residues. The CDR3, as DNA: TGTGCCAGCTCACCCCGTTTAGGTGCGGGGGAAGGCTACACCTTC. Its translation is CASSPRLGAGEGYTF.

The chain is built from TRBV4-3 and TRBJ2-3; TRBD2 agrees at 9 bases. This CDR3 has 16 residues. Germline-derived CDR1 and CDR2 are LGHNA and YSLEER. V was clipped by 3 bases and J by 3 bases; unmatched bases: 7. The DNA of the CDR3 is TGCGCCAGCAGCCACTTAGCGGGAGTAGAGACAGATACGCAGTATTTT. Translation gives CASSHLAGVETDTQYF.

This chain uses TRBV5-8 with TRBJ1-1, with 9 bases aligning to TRBD1. V gave up 2 bases and J gave up 2 bases; unmatched junction bases: 4. Germline-derived CDR1 and CDR2 are SGHTS and YDEGEE. The CDR3 loop spans 15 amino acids. The CDR3 spells CASSLGQGINTEAFF. CDR3 nucleotides: TGTGCCAGCAGCTTAGGACAGGGGATTAACACTGAAGCTTTCTTT.

The chain links TRBV18 to TRBJ2-1, with 10 positions matching TRBD1. Per germline, CDR1 KGHSH and CDR2 LQKENI. There are 15 residues in the CDR3. Trimming removed 3 bases from V and 5 bases from J; junction bases left unmatched: 4. CDR3 amino acids: CASSPGQGRNNEQFF. CDR3 in DNA: TGTGCCAGCTCACCGGGACAGGGGAGAAACAATGAGCAGTTCTTC. The full variable domain, rest sourced from reference TRBV18 and TRBJ2-1, is NAGVMQNPRHLVRRRGQEARLRCSPMKGHSHVYWYRQLPEEGLKFMVYLQKENIIDESGMPKERFSAEFPKEGPSILRIQQVVRGDSAAYFCASSPGQGRNNEQFFGPGTRLTVL.

This clone was detected a few times. V is TRBV2 and J is TRBJ2-7; 10 bases map to TRBD1. This CDR3 spans 17 amino acids. CDR1 and CDR2 from the germline V gene are SNHLY and FYNNEI. The V segment lost 6 bases and the J segment 2 bases; nucleotides outside the gene matches: 13. CDR3 protein: CASRRTGTGAGPYEQYF. DNA for the CDR3: TGTGCCAGCAGAAGAACCGGGACAGGGGCAGGCCCCTACGAGCAGTACTTC.